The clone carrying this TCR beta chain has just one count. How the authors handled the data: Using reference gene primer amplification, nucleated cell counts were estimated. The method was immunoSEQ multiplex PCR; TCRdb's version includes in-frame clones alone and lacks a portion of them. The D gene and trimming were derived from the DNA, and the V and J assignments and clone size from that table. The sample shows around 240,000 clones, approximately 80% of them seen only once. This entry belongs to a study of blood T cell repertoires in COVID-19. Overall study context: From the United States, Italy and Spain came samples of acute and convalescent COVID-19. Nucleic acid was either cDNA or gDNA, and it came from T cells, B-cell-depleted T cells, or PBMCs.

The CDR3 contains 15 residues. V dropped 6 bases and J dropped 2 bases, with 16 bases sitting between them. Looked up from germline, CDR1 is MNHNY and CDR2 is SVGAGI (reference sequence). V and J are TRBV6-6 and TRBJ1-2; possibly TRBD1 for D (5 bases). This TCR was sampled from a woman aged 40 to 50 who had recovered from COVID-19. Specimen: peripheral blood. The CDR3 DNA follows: TGTGCCAGCAGGACGACCGACAGAACCAACTATGGCTACACCTTC. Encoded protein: CASRTTDRTNYGYTF.